This TCR beta chain was identified during a study of control samples from healthy donors and cancer patients. In germline, CDR1 is SGDLS, CDR2 YYNGEE. The CDR3 consists of 10 residues. Trimming left V 4 bases short and J 13 bases short, with 11 bases between. TCRdb's copy holds only in-frame clones and misses some; the assay was immunoSEQ multiplex PCR. The sample shows around 110,000 clones, 93% of them seen only once. This clonotype was sampled from a man younger than 40 in good health. Sequenced sample: blood. The chain carries TRBV9 and TRBJ1-2; D is uncertain. CDR3: CASSPSRGTF. For the CDR3, the DNA is TGTGCCAGCAGCCCAAGCCGGGGCACCTTC.